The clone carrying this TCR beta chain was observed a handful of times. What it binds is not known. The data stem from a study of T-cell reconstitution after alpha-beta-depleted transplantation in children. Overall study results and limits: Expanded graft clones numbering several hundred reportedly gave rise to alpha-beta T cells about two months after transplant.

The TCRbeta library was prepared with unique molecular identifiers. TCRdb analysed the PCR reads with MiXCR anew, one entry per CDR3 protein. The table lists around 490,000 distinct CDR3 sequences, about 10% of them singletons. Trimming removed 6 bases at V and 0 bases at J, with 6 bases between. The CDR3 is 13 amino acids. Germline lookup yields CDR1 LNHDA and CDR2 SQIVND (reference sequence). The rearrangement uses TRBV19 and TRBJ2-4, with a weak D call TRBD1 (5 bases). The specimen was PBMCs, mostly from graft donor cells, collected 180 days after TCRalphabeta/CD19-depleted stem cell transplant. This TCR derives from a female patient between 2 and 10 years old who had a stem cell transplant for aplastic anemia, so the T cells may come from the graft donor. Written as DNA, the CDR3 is TGTGCCAGTAGACAGGTAGCCAAAAACATTCAGTACTTC. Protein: CASRQVAKNIQYF.